This T cell receptor (beta chain) comes out of a study of memory B cells and T cells in multiple sclerosis. Study-wide results and limits: Shared clonotype counts depended on differing compartment clone-set sizes and were normalized.

After stimulus-free culture, autoproliferating CFSE-dim and non-proliferating CFSE-high T cells were sequenced separately. Cultures began with approximately 52 million CFSE-labeled PBMCs, unstimulated for roughly seven days, with replicate wells pooled. CFSE at around 0.5 uM labeled the PBMCs, which were then cultured unstimulated. Here immunoSEQ multiplex PCR was the method, and the copy in TCRdb shows in-frame clones only, minus some. The sample lists about 46,000 clones, over 75% seen once, with 0.9% to 1.4% in the top ten. This clone was detected once. The antigen is undetermined. Specimen: PBMCs from blood kept in culture. This receptor was obtained from a human donor with multiple sclerosis.

The CDR3 loop reads CAWSSSYGYTF. CDR3 DNA sequence: TGTGCCTGGAGTAGTTCCTATGGCTACACCTTC. The genes are TRBV30 and TRBJ1-2; D remains ambiguous. The CDR3 length is 11 residues. Germline V gives CDR1 GTSNPN, CDR2 SVGIG (reference sequence). V lost 2 bases and J lost 4, with 5 bases in between.